The 19 T cell receptor beta chains below were found in one sample sequenced in a study of tumor-infiltrating lymphocytes in primary liver carcinoma. DNA and RNA were both co-extracted from around 20-30 mg of bulk tissue that had not been sorted. Total RNA (roughly 530 ng) served as template for TCR beta cDNA synthesis primed by a constant-region primer. TCR beta libraries came from three nested multiplex PCR rounds using slightly modified ARM-PCR. Use of TRBV1-TRBV30 forward primers with a C-beta reverse primer characterized the first two PCR rounds, which lasted about 11 cycles each. From the multiplex PCR reads, TCRdb called clonotypes with MiXCR, one entry per CDR3 protein. Counted here are roughly 100,000 distinct CDR3 sequences, over 55% occurring once; the ten biggest clones make up 9.5%. Sequencing used liver tumor tissue from sampling region 5. Subset described: tumor region T5, tumor centre. All receptors come from a woman aged 60-70 years with primary liver carcinoma and hepatitis B virus infection.

Points on this clonotype: The junction and the germline gene differ at one end; a read error may be behind it. This chain connects TRBV29-1 to TRBJ2-7; TRBD1 agrees at 7 bases. Germline CDR1 and CDR2: SQVTM and ANQGSEA. The CDR3 loop spans 16 amino acids. The DNA of the CDR3 is TGCAACGTTGAAGATGTGAAAGGGACAGAACTCTACGAGCAGTACTTC. It yields the protein CNVEDVKGTELYEQYF.

The V gene is TRBV6-5, the J gene TRBJ1-2; a possible D gene is TRBD1 (6 bases). This CDR3 has 19 amino acids. The V gene's germline CDR1 is MNHEY and CDR2 SVGAGI. The CDR3 sequence: CPGRPWGHGARGMNYGYTF. The CDR3 bases are TGTCCCGGCAGACCCTGGGGACATGGGGCGCGAGGGATGAACTATGGCTACACCTTC.

About this clonotype itself: Because it lacks the conserved phenylalanine or tryptophan at the end, this CDR3 is likely a read error. The gene calls are TRBV28 and TRBJ2-4; a weak D match, TRBD2 (6 bases). The CDR3 is made up of 14 amino acids. V lost 7 bases, J lost 0 bases, and 10 bases lay in between. Germline values: CDR1 MDHEN, CDR2 SYDVKM. Here the CDR3 reads CASIGGLAKNIQYS. The CDR3 region has the DNA TGTGCCAGCATCGGAGGGCTAGCCAAAAACATTCAGTACTCC.

The rearrangement links TRBV27 to TRBJ1-5; unclear D gene. Germline-derived CDR1 and CDR2 are MNHEY and SMNVEV (reference sequence). The CDR3 is 13 amino acids. V lost 8 bases, J lost 4 bases, and 12 bases lay in between. CDR3 DNA: TGTGCCAGCGGAAAAAATGGGAATCAGCCCCAGCATTTT. Residues: CASGKNGNQPQHF.

On this clonotype itself: The germline gene is not matched at one end of the junction; a read error may be the cause. V and J are TRBV14 and TRBJ2-1; TRBD2 might be the D (6 bases). This CDR3 comprises 14 residues. Germline CDR1 and CDR2: SGHDN and FVKESK. The CDR3 region is CASNQLNIVGRQFF. CDR3 bases: TGTGCCAGCAACCAACTAAACATAGTCGGGAGACAGTTCTTC.

By sample share, this clonotype is large. The chain is built from TRBV11-2 and TRBJ1-2; possible D gene TRBD1, 6 bases. CDR1 SGHAT and CDR2 FQNNGV come from the germline V gene. The length of the CDR3 is 15 residues. The ends were cut back, 0 bases at V and 7 bases at J, with 15 bases in the middle. CDR3 sequence: CASSLEGASGGGYTF. The CDR3 bases are TGTGCCAGCAGCTTAGAGGGGGCCAGTGGCGGTGGCTACACCTTC.

To note about this clonotype: A read error may be the cause here, since a much bigger clone is one base away. The chain has TRBV20-1 and TRBJ1-6; D unclear. Looked up from germline, CDR1 is DFQATT and CDR2 is SNEGSKA (reference sequence). There are 13 residues in the CDR3. CDR3: CSASLSPYSPPHF. In DNA, the CDR3 is TGCAGTGCTAGTCTATCCCCTTATTCACCCCCCCACTTT.

With respect to this clonotype: The junction departs from germline at one end; a sequencing error may be responsible. This chain connects TRBV5-1 to TRBJ2-1; tentative D call: TRBD2 (6 bases). Germline lookup yields CDR1 SGHRS and CDR2 YFSETQ. This CDR3 comprises 14 residues. The CDR3 is CVSSLGLTGSEQFF. CDR3 DNA sequence: TGCGTCAGCAGTTTGGGACTGACTGGAAGTGAGCAGTTCTTC.

A word on this clonotype: This may stem from a read error, because a much larger clone lies one nucleotide away. V and J are TRBV5-1 and TRBJ1-2, with unresolved D. Trimming removed 1 base at V and 9 bases at J, with 7 bases between. CDR1 and CDR2 (germline): SGHRS, YFSETQ. There are 11 residues in the CDR3. This chain's CDR3 is CASSLYSSYTF. The CDR3 coding sequence is TGCGCCAGCAGCTTGTACAGCAGCTACACCTTC.

The chain employs TRBV28 and TRBJ1-5, with 7 bases matching TRBD1. The DNA matches TRBJ2-3 better at its end, which makes the J call doubtful. CDR3 size: 14 residues. The germline V gene has CDR1 MDHEN and CDR2 SYDVKM. The CDR3 protein is CASSLGQDREPQYF. CDR3 sequence (DNA): TGTGCCAGCAGCCTCGGACAGGACCGAGAGCCCCAGTATTTT.

The count of this clonotype is one. A much larger clone differs by one base, so this may be a read error. The CDR3 end shows no conserved phenylalanine or tryptophan, and so a read error is likely. This chain connects TRBV2 to TRBJ2-2; TRBD2 aligns across 11 bases. V trimming: 7 bases; J trimming: 5 bases; junction bases outside the gene matches: 3. The CDR3 runs 14 residues. Germline CDR1 SNHLY, CDR2 FYNNEI. The CDR3 region is CASTGLAVTGELFL. The CDR3 bases are TGTGCCAGCACGGGACTAGCGGTAACCGGGGAGCTGTTTCTT.

This clonotype was detected ten times or more. The J gene is TRBJ2-1, the V gene TRBV12-3 or TRBV12-4; the match to TRBD2 covers 10 bases. V was clipped by 2 bases and J by 5 bases; unmatched bases: 6. The CDR3 consists of 16 residues. Here the CDR3 reads CASSLPLAGDHNEQFF. The CDR3 bases are TGTGCCAGCAGTTTACCGCTAGCGGGAGACCACAATGAGCAGTTCTTC.

Regarding this clonotype: A much larger clone is a single base away; this may be a read error. The CDR3 sequence is CASSRLAGTTQYF. The CDR3 region has the DNA TGTGCCAGCAGTCGACTAGCGGGGACGACCCAGTACTTC. This sequence joins TRBV6-5 and TRBJ2-5, with 11 bases that match TRBD2. The CDR3 is 13 amino acids. V shed 5 bases, J shed 7 bases, and the junction held 3 bases outside the gene matches. The germline gives CDR1 MNHEY, CDR2 SVGAGI.

This clonotype was picked up one time. A much larger clone sits a single nucleotide away, making a read error possible. This chain connects TRBV5-1 to TRBJ2-3; possibly TRBD1 or TRBD2 for D (5 bases each). CDR1 and CDR2 from the germline V gene are SGHRS and YFSETQ. Deletions cut 3 bases from V and 5 bases from J, with 13 bases between. The CDR3 runs to 14 residues. The chain's CDR3 is CASSWGRNVDTQYF. DNA of the CDR3: TGCGCCAGCAGCTGGGGGAGAAATGTAGATACGCAGTATTTT.

This clonotype has only one observation. The junction differs from germline at one of its ends, possibly a read error. The genes are TRBV25-1 and TRBJ2-6, with D perhaps matching TRBD1 (5 bases). The CDR3 length is 15 residues. CDR1 MGHDK and CDR2 SYGVNS come from the germline V gene. The CDR3: CASCDDQLGANFLTF. The CDR3 coding sequence is TGTGCCAGCTGCGACGACCAACTTGGGGCCAACTTCCTGACTTTC.

Worth noting for this clonotype: A much larger clone differs from this one at a single base, so this may be a read error. The chain recombines TRBV5-6 with TRBJ2-5; the D is unclear. Germline CDR1 and CDR2: SGHDT and YYEEEE. This CDR3 has 13 residues. V gave up 4 bases and J gave up 4 bases, with 11 bases separating them. CDR3 loop: CASSKQCGETQYF. CDR3 coding DNA: TGTGCCAGCAGCAAACAGTGTGGAGAGACCCAGTACTTC.

To note about this clonotype: As the CDR3 is not closed by the conserved phenylalanine or tryptophan, this likely results from a read error. The rearrangement joins TRBV11-2 to TRBJ2-1; 7 nucleotides line up with TRBD1. The CDR3 spans 17 residues. The germline V gene has CDR1 SGHAT and CDR2 FQNNGV. DNA for the CDR3: TGTGCCAGCACCTTAGGACCGGGACAGAGATTCTACAATGAGCAGTTCCTC. Translation: CASTLGPGQRFYNEQFL.

About this clonotype itself: A read error may be the cause here, since a much bigger clone is one base away. This sequence joins TRBV6-6 and TRBJ2-1; 11 positions match TRBD2. Germline-derived CDR1 and CDR2 are MNHNY and SVGAGI (reference sequence). CDR3 length: 17 amino acids. Trimming took 2 bases from V and 10 from J; bases not matched to a gene: 13. The CDR3 DNA sequence: TGTGCCAGCAGTTACAGCTCCGAGGGACTAGCGGAAGGAGAGCAGTTCTTC. As protein: CASSYSSEGLAEGEQFF.

Turning to this clonotype: A much larger clone lies one base from this, so it may be a read error. V gene TRBV6-5 combines with J gene TRBJ1-1; no definite D call. Germline CDR1 is MNHEY and CDR2 is SVGAGI. This CDR3 contains 13 residues. The CDR3, as DNA: TGTGCCAGCAGTCAAGAGGTAAACACTGAAGTTTTCTTT. The encoded protein is CASSQEVNTEVFF.